This T cell receptor beta chain is from a study of blood T cell repertoires in COVID-19. Trimming cost V 4 bases and J 3 bases; bases outside gene matches: 10. Germline loops: CDR1 SGHDT, CDR2 YYEEEE. The CDR3 contains 15 residues. The method was immunoSEQ multiplex PCR; TCRdb's version includes in-frame clones alone and lacks a portion of them. Of 90,000 to 130,000 clones in the sample, around 82% were seen once. The chain employs TRBV5-6 and TRBJ2-7, with TRBD1 matching over 7 bases. Sequencing was performed on peripheral blood. The receptor comes from a woman aged 55-69 years with acute or convalescent COVID-19. CDR3 amino acids: CASSPQQGPSYEQYF. CDR3 nucleotide sequence: TGTGCCAGCAGCCCCCAACAGGGGCCGAGCTACGAGCAGTACTTC.